This T cell receptor (beta chain) appears in the sequencing data of a study of T cells in localized non-small cell lung cancer. Produced via immunoSEQ multiplex PCR; TCRdb's table is partial and in-frame only. This sample yields around 30,000 clones, of which approximately 90% are seen a single time; less than 6% belongs to the top ten. Trimming removed 6 bases from V and 1 base from J, with 14 bases in between. Germline-derived CDR1 and CDR2 are MDHEN and SYDVKM. The CDR3 has 15 residues. The sample in question was PBMCs, obtained before any cancer treatment. This chain connects TRBV28 to TRBJ2-3, with D unresolved. This clonotype was obtained from a man aged 40-75 years with stage II lung adenocarcinoma. The CDR3 spells CASSPPMQGTDTQYF. The CDR3 DNA sequence: TGTGCCAGCAGCCCTCCCATGCAGGGCACAGATACGCAGTATTTT.